This T cell receptor beta chain comes out of a study of T cell repertoires in cytomegalovirus infection. As concerns this clonotype: Its antigen is currently unknown.

Trimming removed 4 bases at V and 3 bases at J, with 12 bases between. Germline values: CDR1 LGHNA, CDR2 YSLEER. The CDR3 runs 14 residues. TCRdb redid the calling of the reads with MiXCR, one entry per CDR3 protein. The table has around 81,000 distinct CDR3 sequences, about 40% seen once. Here the sequenced sample was CD8+ T cells from cultured PBMCs, taken from culture after CMV antigen stimulation. This TCR derives from a human donor in good health (CMV status not recorded). Some clones in this sample may be carry-over from other donors' samples. The genes are TRBV4-3 and TRBJ1-1, with D hard to call. CDR3 DNA: TGCGCCAGCAGCCCCTCACCCGAGTACACTGAAGCTTTCTTT. Amino acid sequence: CASSPSPEYTEAFF.